This TCR beta chain is drawn from a study of vaccination effects on CD4 cells after COVID-19. About this clone itself: The antigen remains undetermined.

The ViraFEST assay expanded antigen-specific CD4+ T cells with viral peptide pools before sequencing. Culture proceeded for nine to ten days, and CD4+ T cells were then isolated. It was two doses of either the BNT162b2 or mRNA-1273 vaccine that participants received. Here immunoSEQ multiplex PCR was the method, and the copy in TCRdb shows in-frame clones only, minus some. The sample yields about 60,000 clones, under 80% seen once. The V gene lost 11 bases and the J gene lost 2 bases, with 16 bases spanning the gap. Germline V gene sequence: CDR1 LNHDA, CDR2 SQIVND (reference sequence). This CDR3 comprises 13 residues.

The TCR originated in a human donor who received a COVID-19 vaccine. The sequences come from CD4+ T cells from PBMCs cultured with HCoV-OC43 spike peptides, collected after COVID-19 vaccination. Subset: HCoV-OC43 spike overlapping peptide pool stimulation. This chain uses TRBV19 with TRBJ2-7; D possibly uses TRBD1 or TRBD2 (6 bases each). The CDR3 region has the DNA TGTGCCTTTAGGGGGGCAGGGCCCTACGAGCAGTACGTC. Residues: CAFRGAGPYEQYV.